This TCR beta chain stems from a study of blood T cells in healthy people across ages. The V end lost 2 bases, the J end lost 0 bases, and 4 bases lay between the germline ends. The germline gives CDR1 MNHNY, CDR2 SVGAGI (reference sequence). The CDR3 is 14 amino acids. Next came a second PCR, run for about 6 to 12 cycles, which used a sample-barcoded 5' primer along with a J-beta primer mix. A single record per CDR3 protein comes from TCRdb applying MiXCR to the 5' RACE reads. The sample shows roughly 1.4 million distinct CDR3 sequences, around 59% of them seen only once. The chain carries TRBV6-6 and TRBJ2-2; the D is unclear. The specimen was blood. The receptor comes from a man between 18 and 35 years old in good health. The CDR3 DNA follows: TGTGCCAGCAGTTACGCCGCGAACACCGGGGAGCTGTTTTTT. This encodes CASSYAANTGELFF.